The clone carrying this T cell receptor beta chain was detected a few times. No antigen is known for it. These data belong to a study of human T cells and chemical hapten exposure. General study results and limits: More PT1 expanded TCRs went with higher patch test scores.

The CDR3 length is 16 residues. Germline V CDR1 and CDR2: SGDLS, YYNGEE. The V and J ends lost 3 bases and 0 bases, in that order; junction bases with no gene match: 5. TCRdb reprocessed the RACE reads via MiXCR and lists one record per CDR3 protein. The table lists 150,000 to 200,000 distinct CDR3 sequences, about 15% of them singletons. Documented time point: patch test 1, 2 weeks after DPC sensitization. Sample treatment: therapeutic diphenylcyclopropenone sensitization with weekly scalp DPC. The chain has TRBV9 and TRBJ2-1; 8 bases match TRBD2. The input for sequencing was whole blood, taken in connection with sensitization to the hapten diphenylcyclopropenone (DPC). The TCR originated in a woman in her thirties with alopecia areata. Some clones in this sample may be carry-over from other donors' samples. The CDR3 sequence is CASSAGGSVSYNEQFF. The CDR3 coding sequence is TGTGCCAGCAGCGCGGGAGGGTCGGTCTCCTACAATGAGCAGTTCTTC.